This TCR beta chain was observed in a study of T cell responses to AZD1222 COVID-19 vaccine. Study-level points and caveats: Females outnumbered males among donors, who were mostly white British; clonal diversity was possibly underestimated.

Concerning this clone itself: Its antigen remains unidentified.

Germline V gene lookup returns CDR1 LNHDA and CDR2 SQIVND (reference sequence). The CDR3 contains 14 residues. The V end was cut by 6 bases, the J end by 4 bases, with 14 bases between. Repertoires were generated with immunoSEQ multiplex PCR, while TCRdb's copy carries only in-frame clones and drops some. The sample includes fewer than 150,000 clones, over 75% of them seen just once. The chain uses TRBV19 and TRBJ2-3, with D unresolved. The sequence came from an adult in good health. Sequenced here: peripheral blood, sampled on day 0 of AZD1222 vaccination. CDR3 DNA: TGTGCCAGTAGGGGGTTTGGAGCCTCAGATACGCAGTATTTT. The encoded protein is CASRGFGASDTQYF.